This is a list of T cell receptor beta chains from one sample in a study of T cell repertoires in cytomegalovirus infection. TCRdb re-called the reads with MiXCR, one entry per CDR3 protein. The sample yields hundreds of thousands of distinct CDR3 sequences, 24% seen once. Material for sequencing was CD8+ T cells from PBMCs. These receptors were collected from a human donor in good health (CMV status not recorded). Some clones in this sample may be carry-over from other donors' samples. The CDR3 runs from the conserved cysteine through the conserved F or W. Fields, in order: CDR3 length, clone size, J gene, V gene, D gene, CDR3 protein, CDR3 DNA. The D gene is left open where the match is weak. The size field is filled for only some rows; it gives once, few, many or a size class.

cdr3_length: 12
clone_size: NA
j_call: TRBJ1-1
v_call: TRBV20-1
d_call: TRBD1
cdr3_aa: CSLRTGDTEAFF
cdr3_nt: TGCAGCCTTAGGACAGGCGACACTGAAGCTTTCTTT

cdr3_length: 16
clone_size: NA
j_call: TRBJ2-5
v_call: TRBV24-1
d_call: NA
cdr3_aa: CATSASGLPDQETQYF
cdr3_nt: TGTGCCACCAGTGCCTCAGGACTACCGGACCAAGAGACCCAGTACTTC

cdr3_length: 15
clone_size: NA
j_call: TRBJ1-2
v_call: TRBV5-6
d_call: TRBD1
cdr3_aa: CASSAGTGSIVGYTF
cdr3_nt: TGTGCCAGCAGCGCCGGGACAGGGTCTATCGTGGGCTACACCTTC

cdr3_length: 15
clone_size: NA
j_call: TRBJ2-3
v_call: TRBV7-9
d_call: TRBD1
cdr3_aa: CASSSPGGFTDTQYF
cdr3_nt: TGTGCCAGCAGCTCACCAGGGGGCTTCACAGATACGCAGTATTTT

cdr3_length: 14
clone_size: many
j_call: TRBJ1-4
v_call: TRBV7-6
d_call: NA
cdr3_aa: CASSPASANEKLFF
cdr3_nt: TGTGCCAGCAGCCCGGCCAGCGCTAATGAAAAACTGTTTTTT

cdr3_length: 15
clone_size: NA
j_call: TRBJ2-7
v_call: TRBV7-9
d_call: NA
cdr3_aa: CASSLPDRSSYEQYF
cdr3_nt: TGTGCCAGCAGCCTCCCGGACCGAAGCTCCTACGAGCAGTACTTC

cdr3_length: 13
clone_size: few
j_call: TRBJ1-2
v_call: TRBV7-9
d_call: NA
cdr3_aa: CASSSKRGDGYTF
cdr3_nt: TGTGCCAGCAGCTCGAAGCGGGGCGATGGCTACACCTTC

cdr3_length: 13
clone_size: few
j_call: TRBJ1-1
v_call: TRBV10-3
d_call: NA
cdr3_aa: CAISQDALAEAFF
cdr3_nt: TGTGCCATCAGTCAGGATGCCTTAGCTGAAGCTTTCTTT

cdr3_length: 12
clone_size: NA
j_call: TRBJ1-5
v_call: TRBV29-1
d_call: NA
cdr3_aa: CSVKYSNQPQHF
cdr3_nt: TGCAGCGTCAAATATAGCAATCAGCCCCAGCATTTT

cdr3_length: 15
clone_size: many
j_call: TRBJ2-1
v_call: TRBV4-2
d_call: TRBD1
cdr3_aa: CASSPGQGIGGEQFF
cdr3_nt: TGTGCCAGCAGCCCGGGACAGGGGATAGGGGGTGAGCAGTTCTTC

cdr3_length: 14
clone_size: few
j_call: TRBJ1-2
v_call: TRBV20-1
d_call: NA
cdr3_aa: CSARDHKTAYGYTF
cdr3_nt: TGCAGTGCTAGAGATCATAAGACGGCTTATGGCTACACCTTC

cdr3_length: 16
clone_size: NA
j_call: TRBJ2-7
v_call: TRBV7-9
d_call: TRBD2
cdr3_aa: CASSYDSSAGEYEQYF
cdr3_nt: TGTGCCAGCAGCTACGACTCTTCAGCGGGGGAGTACGAGCAGTACTTC

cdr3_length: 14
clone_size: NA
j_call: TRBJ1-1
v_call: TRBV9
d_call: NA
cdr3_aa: CASSAGSVNTEAFF
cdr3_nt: TGTGCCAGCAGCGCAGGGAGCGTGAACACTGAAGCTTTCTTT

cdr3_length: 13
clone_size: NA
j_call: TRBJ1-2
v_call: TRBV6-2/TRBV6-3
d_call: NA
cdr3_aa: CASSYPGKGGYTF
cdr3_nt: TGTGCCAGCAGTTACCCAGGGAAGGGAGGCTACACCTTC

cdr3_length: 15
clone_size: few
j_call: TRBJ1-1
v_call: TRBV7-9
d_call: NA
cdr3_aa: CASSPLAGSNTEAFF
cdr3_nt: TGTGCCAGCAGCCCTCTCGCGGGCTCGAACACTGAAGCTTTCTTT

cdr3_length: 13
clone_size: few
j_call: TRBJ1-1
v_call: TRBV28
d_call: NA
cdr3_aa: CASRTTANTEAFF
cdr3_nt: TGTGCCAGCAGGACCACAGCGAACACTGAAGCTTTCTTT

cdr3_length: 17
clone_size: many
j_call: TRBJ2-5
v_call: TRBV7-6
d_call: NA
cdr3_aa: CASSSPFGTPVQETQYF
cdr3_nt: TGTGCCAGCAGCTCCCCTTTTGGGACCCCAGTCCAAGAGACCCAGTACTTC

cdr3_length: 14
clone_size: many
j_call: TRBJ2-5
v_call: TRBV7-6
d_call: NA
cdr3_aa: CASSVETHQETQYF
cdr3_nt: TGTGCCAGCAGCGTGGAGACCCACCAAGAGACCCAGTACTTC

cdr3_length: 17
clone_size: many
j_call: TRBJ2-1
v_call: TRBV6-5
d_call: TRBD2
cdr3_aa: CASSFESGGGPDNEQFF
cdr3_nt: TGTGCCAGCAGTTTCGAGTCGGGCGGGGGGCCCGACAATGAGCAGTTCTTC

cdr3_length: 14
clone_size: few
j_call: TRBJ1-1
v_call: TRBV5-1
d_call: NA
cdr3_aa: CASSFEASDTEAFF
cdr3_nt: TGCGCCAGCAGCTTTGAGGCATCGGACACTGAAGCTTTCTTT

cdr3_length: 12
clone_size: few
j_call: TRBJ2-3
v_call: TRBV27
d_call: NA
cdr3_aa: CASWQGGDTQYF
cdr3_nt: TGTGCCAGTTGGCAGGGGGGAGATACGCAGTATTTT

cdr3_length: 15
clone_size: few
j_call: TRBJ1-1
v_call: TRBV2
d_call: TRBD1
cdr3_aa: CARTESLRLGQEAFF
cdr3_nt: TGTGCCAGGACCGAGTCTCTTCGGTTGGGACAGGAAGCTTTCTTT

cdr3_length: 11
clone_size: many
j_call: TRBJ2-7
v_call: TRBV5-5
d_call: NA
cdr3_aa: CASSGTYEQYF
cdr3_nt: TGTGCCAGCAGCGGGACCTACGAGCAGTACTTC

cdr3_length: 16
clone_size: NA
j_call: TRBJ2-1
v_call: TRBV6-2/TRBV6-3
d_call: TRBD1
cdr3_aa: CASSYSRQGAYNEQFF
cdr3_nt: TGTGCCAGCAGTTACTCCCGACAGGGGGCTTACAATGAGCAGTTCTTC

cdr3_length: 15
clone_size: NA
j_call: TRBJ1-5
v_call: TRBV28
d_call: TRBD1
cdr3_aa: CASSLDRGSPGAQHF
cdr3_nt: TGTGCCAGCAGCTTGGACAGGGGGTCACCTGGGGCCCAGCATTTT

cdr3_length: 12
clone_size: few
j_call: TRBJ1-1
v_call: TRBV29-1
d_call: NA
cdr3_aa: CSAGGGDTEAFF
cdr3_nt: TGCAGCGCCGGAGGCGGGGACACTGAAGCTTTCTTT

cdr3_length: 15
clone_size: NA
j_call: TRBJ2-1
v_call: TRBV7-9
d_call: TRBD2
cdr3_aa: CTSSATSGYYNEQFF
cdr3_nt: TGTACCAGCAGCGCGACTAGCGGGTACTACAATGAGCAGTTCTTC

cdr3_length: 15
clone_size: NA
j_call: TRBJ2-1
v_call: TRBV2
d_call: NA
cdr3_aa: CASEGQAILYNEQFF
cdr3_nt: TGTGCCAGCGAGGGGCAGGCGATACTTTACAATGAGCAGTTCTTC

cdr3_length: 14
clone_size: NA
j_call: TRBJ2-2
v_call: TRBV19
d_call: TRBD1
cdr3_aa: CASHRQGRTGELFF
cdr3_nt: TGTGCCAGTCATAGACAGGGAAGAACCGGGGAGCTGTTTTTT

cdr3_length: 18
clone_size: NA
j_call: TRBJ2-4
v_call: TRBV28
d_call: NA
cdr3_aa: CASSPPHREVWTKNIQYF
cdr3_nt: TGTGCCAGCAGTCCCCCCCATAGGGAAGTGTGGACCAAAAACATTCAGTACTTC

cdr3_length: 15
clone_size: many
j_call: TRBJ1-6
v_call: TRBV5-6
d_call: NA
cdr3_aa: CASSLQPGYNSPLHF
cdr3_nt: TGTGCCAGCAGCTTGCAGCCAGGCTATAATTCACCCCTCCACTTT

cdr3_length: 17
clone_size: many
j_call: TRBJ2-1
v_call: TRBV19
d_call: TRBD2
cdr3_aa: CASSPTPLAGGPNEQFF
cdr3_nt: TGTGCCAGTAGTCCGACCCCCCTAGCGGGGGGGCCTAATGAGCAGTTCTTC

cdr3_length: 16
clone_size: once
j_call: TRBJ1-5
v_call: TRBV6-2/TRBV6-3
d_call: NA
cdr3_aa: CASSYDSTGSNQPQHF
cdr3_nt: TGTGCCAGCAGTTACGACTCTACAGGGTCCAATCAGCCCCAGCATTTT

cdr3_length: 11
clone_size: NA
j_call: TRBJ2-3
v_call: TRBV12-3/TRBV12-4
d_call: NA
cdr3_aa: CASRTGTIQYF
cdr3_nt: TGTGCCAGCAGAACCGGGACGATTCAGTATTTT

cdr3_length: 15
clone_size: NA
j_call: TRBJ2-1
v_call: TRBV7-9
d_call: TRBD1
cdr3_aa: CASSSAGTGVNEQFF
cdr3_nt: TGTGCCAGCAGCTCCGCCGGGACAGGGGTTAATGAGCAGTTCTTC

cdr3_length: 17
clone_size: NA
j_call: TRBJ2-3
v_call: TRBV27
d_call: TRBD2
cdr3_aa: CASSLLAGGHITDTQYF
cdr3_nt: TGTGCCAGCAGTCTACTAGCGGGGGGGCATATCACAGATACGCAGTATTTT

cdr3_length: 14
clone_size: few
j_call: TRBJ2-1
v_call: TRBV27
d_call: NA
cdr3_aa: CASSLPDRYNEQFF
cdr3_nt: TGTGCCAGCAGTCTCCCAGACAGATACAATGAGCAGTTCTTC

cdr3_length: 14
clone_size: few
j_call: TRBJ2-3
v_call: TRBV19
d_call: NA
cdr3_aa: CASTPSDFTDTQYF
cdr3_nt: TGTGCCAGTACCCCCTCTGATTTCACAGATACGCAGTATTTT

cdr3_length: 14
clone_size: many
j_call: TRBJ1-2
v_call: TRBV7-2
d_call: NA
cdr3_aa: CASSDHRELNGYTF
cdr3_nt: TGTGCCAGCAGCGACCACAGGGAGCTCAATGGCTACACCTTC

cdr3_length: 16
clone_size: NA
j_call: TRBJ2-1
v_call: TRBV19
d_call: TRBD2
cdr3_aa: CASSPGTSGALIEQFF
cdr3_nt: TGTGCCAGTAGTCCTGGGACTAGCGGCGCTTTGATTGAGCAGTTCTTC

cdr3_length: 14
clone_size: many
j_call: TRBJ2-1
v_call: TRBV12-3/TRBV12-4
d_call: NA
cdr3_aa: CASARAGSYNEQFF
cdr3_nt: TGTGCCAGCGCTAGGGCGGGCTCCTACAATGAGCAGTTCTTC

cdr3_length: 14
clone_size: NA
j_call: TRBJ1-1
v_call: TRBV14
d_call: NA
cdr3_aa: CASSQAFGAGEAFF
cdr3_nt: TGTGCCAGCAGCCAAGCTTTCGGGGCTGGTGAAGCTTTCTTT

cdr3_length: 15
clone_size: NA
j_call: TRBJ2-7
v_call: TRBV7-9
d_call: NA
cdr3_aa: CASSWADGVAYEQYF
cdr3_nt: TGTGCCAGCAGCTGGGCCGATGGAGTAGCCTACGAGCAGTACTTC

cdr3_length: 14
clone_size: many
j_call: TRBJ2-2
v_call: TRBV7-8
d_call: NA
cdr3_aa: CASLPRGGTGELFF
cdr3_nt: TGTGCCAGCCTCCCGCGGGGAGGAACCGGGGAGCTGTTTTTT

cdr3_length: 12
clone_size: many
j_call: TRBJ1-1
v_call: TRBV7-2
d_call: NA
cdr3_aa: CASSISRTEAFF
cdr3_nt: TGTGCCAGCAGCATTAGCCGCACTGAAGCTTTCTTT

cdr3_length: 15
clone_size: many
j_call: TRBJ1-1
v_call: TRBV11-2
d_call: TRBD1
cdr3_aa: CASSPPGTGETEAFF
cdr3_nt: TGTGCCAGCAGCCCACCCGGGACAGGGGAAACTGAAGCTTTCTTT

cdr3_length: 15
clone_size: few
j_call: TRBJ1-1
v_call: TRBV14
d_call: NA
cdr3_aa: CASSQDLGWGTEAFF
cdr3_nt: TGTGCCAGCAGCCAAGACCTGGGGTGGGGCACTGAAGCTTTCTTT

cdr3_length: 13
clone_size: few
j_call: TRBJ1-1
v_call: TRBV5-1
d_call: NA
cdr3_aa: CASKGPGGTEAFF
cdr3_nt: TGCGCCAGCAAAGGTCCGGGTGGGACTGAAGCTTTCTTT

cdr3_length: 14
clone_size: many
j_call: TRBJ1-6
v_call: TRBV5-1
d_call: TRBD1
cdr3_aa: CASSLRDSYSPLHF
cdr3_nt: TGCGCCAGCAGCCTCCGGGACAGCTATTCACCCCTCCACTTT

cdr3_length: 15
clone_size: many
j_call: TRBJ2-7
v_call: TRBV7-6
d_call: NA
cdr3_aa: CASSRGGSQSYEQYF
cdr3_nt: TGTGCCAGCAGCCGTGGGGGCAGCCAATCCTACGAGCAGTACTTC

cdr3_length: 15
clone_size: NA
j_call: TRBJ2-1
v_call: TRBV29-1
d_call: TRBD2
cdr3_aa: CSVGTSGGVGNEQFF
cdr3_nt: TGCAGCGTAGGGACTAGCGGGGGGGTAGGGAATGAGCAGTTCTTC

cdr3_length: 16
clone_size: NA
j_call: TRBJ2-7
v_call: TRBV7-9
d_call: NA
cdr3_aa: CASSSVRQVTPYEQYF
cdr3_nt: TGTGCCAGCAGCTCCGTCAGACAGGTGACACCCTACGAGCAGTACTTC

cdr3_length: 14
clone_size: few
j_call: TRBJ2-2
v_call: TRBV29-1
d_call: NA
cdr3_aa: CSVEHTLSTGELFF
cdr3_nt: TGCAGCGTTGAACACACCCTTTCCACCGGGGAGCTGTTTTTT

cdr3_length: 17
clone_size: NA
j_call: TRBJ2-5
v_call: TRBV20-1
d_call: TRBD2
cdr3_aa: CSAIPSGGADSEETQYF
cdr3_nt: TGCAGTGCTATTCCTAGCGGGGGGGCCGATTCCGAGGAGACCCAGTACTTC

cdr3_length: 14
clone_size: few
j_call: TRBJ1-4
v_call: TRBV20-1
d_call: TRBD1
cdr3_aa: CSAPGQGVNEKLFF
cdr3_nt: TGCAGTGCGCCGGGACAGGGGGTAAACGAAAAACTGTTTTTT

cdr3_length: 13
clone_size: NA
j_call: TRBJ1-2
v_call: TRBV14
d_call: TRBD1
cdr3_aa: CASSTGQGSGYTF
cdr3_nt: TGTGCCAGCAGCACGGGACAGGGAAGTGGCTACACCTTC

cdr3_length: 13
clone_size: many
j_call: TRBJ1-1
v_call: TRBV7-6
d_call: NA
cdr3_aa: CASTLGPDSEAFF
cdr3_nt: TGTGCCAGCACTCTCGGGCCGGATTCTGAAGCTTTCTTT